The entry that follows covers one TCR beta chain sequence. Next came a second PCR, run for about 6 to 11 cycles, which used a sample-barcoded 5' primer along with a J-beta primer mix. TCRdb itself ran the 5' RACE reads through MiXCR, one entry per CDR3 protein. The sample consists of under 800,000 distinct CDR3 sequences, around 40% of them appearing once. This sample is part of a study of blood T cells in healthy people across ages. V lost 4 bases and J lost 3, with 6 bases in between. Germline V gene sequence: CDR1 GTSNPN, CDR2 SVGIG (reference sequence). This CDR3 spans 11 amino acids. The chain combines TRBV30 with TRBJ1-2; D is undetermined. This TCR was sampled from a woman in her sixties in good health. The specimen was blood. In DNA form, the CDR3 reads TGTGCCTGGACTGGCGACTATGGCTACACCTTC. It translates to CAWTGDYGYTF.